This TCR beta chain originates from a study of blood T cells in healthy people across ages. The germline V gene has CDR1 SGHKS and CDR2 YYEKEE (reference sequence). This CDR3 comprises 14 residues. Trimming removed 4 bases from V and 9 bases from J; junction bases left unmatched: 7. Each donor supplied approximately 10 milliliters of peripheral blood. Using a J-beta primer mix together with a sample-barcoded 5' primer, a second PCR was run for about 6 to 12 cycles. Every molecule of cDNA carried a tag from a template-switch adaptor with 12 random nucleotides. TCRdb reprocessed the 5' RACE reads via MiXCR and lists one record per CDR3 protein. The sample consists of 1.5 million to 2 million distinct CDR3 sequences, about 50% of them appearing once.

The chain joins TRBV5-5 to TRBJ1-6; 7 bases fit TRBD1. The sequenced material came from blood. This receptor was identified in a woman aged 40 to 55 in good health. CDR3 in amino acids: CASSPTGLGSPLHF. The CDR3 DNA sequence: TGTGCCAGCAGCCCGACAGGGTTGGGTTCACCCCTCCACTTT.